Reported below is one TCR beta chain. Its cognate antigen is unknown. The sample is drawn from a study of blood T cells in healthy people across ages. Study-level findings and limits: In these data, TCR beta diversity tracked strongly with naive T cell percentage. Naive and antigen-experienced cells could not be conclusively compared, given unsorted PBMCs. Comparison with aged donors showed that long-lived donors had more naive CD4+ cells and higher diversity.

Through a sample-barcoded 5' primer and a J-beta primer mix, a second PCR was run for roughly 6 to 12 cycles. TCRdb called the 5' RACE reads again in MiXCR, with one record for every CDR3 protein. The sample consists of some 1,500,000 distinct CDR3 sequences, under 55% of them appearing once. Trimming removed 4 bases at V and 7 bases at J, with 23 bases between. The germline CDR1 and CDR2 sequences are SQVTM and ANQGSEA. The CDR3 contains 15 residues. Sequences were obtained from blood. The chain uses TRBV29-1 and TRBJ2-7; D might be TRBD2 (5 bases). This receptor was taken from a woman aged 18-29 years in good health. Here the CDR3 reads CSVGRGSSAYNEQYF. CDR3 sequence (DNA): TGCAGCGTTGGGCGAGGGTCCAGCGCCTACAATGAGCAGTACTTC.